This T cell receptor beta chain was sequenced for a study of human T cells and chemical hapten exposure (TCRdb year 2021). Concerning the study at large: For sensitization, 2% DPC in acetone was applied to a roughly 2 cm by roughly 2 cm area of upper inner arm skin. Throughout the study period of about 25 weeks, patients also received therapeutic DPC doses to the scalp every week. Patch testing was performed on the upper back with Finn chambers containing 0.01% DPC, and the patch tests were scored after 6 days according to International Contact Dermatitis Research Group standards. Most of the patients in the cohort were female, and the cohort covered alopecia areata with under or over 50% scalp involvement, alopecia totalis and alopecia universalis. Libraries were combined into a pool for sequencing, and differences in TCR yield between samples came mainly from small differences in library volumes within the pool. The study tracked peripheral blood TCR repertoire changes in vivo during primary and secondary sensitization to the hapten diphenylcyclopropenone (DPC) in alopecia patients. Patient blood was sampled pre-sensitization (week 0) and at 2, 6 and about 24 weeks after DPC sensitization. Blood for TCR sequencing was provided by twenty-nine alopecia patients at one to four time points (pre-sensitization, 2, 6 and 24 weeks).

Libraries were prepared through RACE. The sequencer was a NextSeq 500. Library preparation attached unique molecular identifiers to individual cDNA molecules for quantitative, reproducible TCR counting. Each blood RNA sample was used to sequence both TCR alpha and TCR beta chains. On the study's bioinformatics: The median number of TCRs per sample was around 100,000, ranging from about 23,224 to 690,600. The Decombinator software suite was used to annotate V, J and CDR3 in the TCR reads. For PS versus PT1 abundance plots, all samples were subsampled to the same number of TCRs (28,000). Expanded TCRs were defined as absent before sensitization and observed at least eight times at the 2-week time point. The public reads were run again by TCRdb, first through fastp at Q25 and then through MiXCR, and only productive beta chains were kept. All rows with the same CDR3 protein become a single entry with the most common DNA and genes. These V and J calls are TCRdb output, not the study's own analysis. The sample yields approximately 80,000 distinct CDR3 sequences; around 15% were counted once. Roughly 4.9% of the sample is held by the ten biggest clonotypes.

General findings and caveats noted by the study authors: All patients had alopecia, a presumed autoimmune disease, so their immune response might differ from that of healthy individuals. Expanded TCRs formed significantly more large CDR3 similarity clusters than pre-sensitization or healthy control sets, consistent with antigen-driven responses. After repeated subsampling, the strength of the expansion versus patch-test correlation and the threshold at which it became significant changed. Patch test score correlated positively with the number of PT1 expanded TCRs, reaching significance at thresholds 8, 16 and 32 but not at 4. DPC sensitization did not change the number of TCRs with a frequency above 1 in 1000, and there was no evidence of changes in global repertoire structure.

The sample's time point label is to be understood as: pre-sensitization, week 0. Explained via the paper, the treatment or condition label denotes: therapeutic diphenylcyclopropenone sensitization with weekly scalp DPC. At every patch-test visit, the blood draw took place before the patch test was put on. Patients were considered eligible if aged 18 to 70, diagnosed with alopecia and deemed suitable for DPC therapy, and patients were excluded if pregnant. Unfractionated whole blood was collected in Tempus Blood RNA tubes, and total RNA was extracted from that blood. Concerning this clonotype itself: The antigen it binds to is not known. No much larger clonotype is one base removed from it; base qualities were not supplied.

The receptor's source is a woman in her forties or fifties with alopecia areata. Some clones in this sample may be carry-over from other donors' samples. Source: whole blood, taken in connection with sensitization to the hapten diphenylcyclopropenone (DPC).

In nucleotides, the sequence is TGTGCCAGCAACCGGGGAGAATTCTACAATGAGCAGTTCTTC. It encodes CASNRGEFYNEQFF. This chain is built from TRBV12-3 or TRBV12-4 and TRBJ2-1, with TRBD2 perhaps the D gene, on 5 matching bases. Taken from cysteine to phenylalanine, the CDR3 has 14 residues. Solely the CDR3 DNA is kept, with 42 bases framed from the first base. V is cut by 7 bases and J by 3 bases, and the space between the germline ends is 13 bases.